The clone carrying this T cell receptor (beta chain) is a singleton in its sample. Its cognate antigen is unknown. RNA transcripts yielded amplified TCR beta CDR3 regions. Researchers ran a first-round RT-PCR on the TCR CDR3 using the HTBI primer set. TCRdb ran MiXCR on the multiplex PCR reads and lists one entry per CDR3 protein. The sample lists hundreds of thousands of distinct CDR3 sequences, around 20% occurring once. Ophthalmopathy patients all had a Clinical Activity Score of at least 3, a NOSPECS grade of at least 4 and disease under 3 months old. The PBMCs were sourced from fresh peripheral blood (about 10 ml). V lost 5 bases and J 8 bases, leaving 18 bases between the germline ends. This CDR3 has 15 residues. Germline lookup yields CDR1 PRHDT and CDR2 FYEKMQ (reference sequence). The data were taken from a study of T cells in Graves' hyperthyroidism and ophthalmopathy. Overall study findings and caveats: Ophthalmopathy, which appeared later, was predicted by the model a median 6.5 months before onset. Most thyroid clonotypes that were expanded above 0.001 also turned up in blood.

Sequenced: blood. The receptor's source is a man aged 40-55 years with Graves' ophthalmopathy. This chain links TRBV13 with TRBJ1-4, with D possibly TRBD1 on 6 matching bases. The CDR3, as DNA: TGTGCCAGCAGCCTGAGGGTAGACAGGCGGGAAAAACTGTTTTTT. It yields the protein CASSLRVDRREKLFF.